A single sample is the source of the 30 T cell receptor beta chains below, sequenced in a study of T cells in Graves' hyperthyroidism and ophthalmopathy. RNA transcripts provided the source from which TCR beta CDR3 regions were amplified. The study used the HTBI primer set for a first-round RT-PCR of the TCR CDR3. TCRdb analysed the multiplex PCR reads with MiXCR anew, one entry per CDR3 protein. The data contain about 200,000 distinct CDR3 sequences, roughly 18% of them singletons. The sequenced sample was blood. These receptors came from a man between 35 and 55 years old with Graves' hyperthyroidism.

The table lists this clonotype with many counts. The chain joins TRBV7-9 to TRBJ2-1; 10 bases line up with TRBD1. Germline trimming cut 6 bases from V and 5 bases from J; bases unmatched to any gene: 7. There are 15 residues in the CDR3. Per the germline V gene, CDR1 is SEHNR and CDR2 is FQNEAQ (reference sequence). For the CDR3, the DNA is TGTGCCAGCAGGAATCGGGACAGGGGACACAATGAGCAGTTCTTC. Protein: CASRNRDRGHNEQFF. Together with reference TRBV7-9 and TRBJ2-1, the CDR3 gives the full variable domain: DTGVSQNPRHKITKRGQNVTFRCDPISEHNRLYWYRQTLGQGPEFLTYFQNEAQLEKSRLLSDRFSAERPKGSFSTLEIQRTEQGDSAMYLCASRNRDRGHNEQFFGPGTRLTVL.

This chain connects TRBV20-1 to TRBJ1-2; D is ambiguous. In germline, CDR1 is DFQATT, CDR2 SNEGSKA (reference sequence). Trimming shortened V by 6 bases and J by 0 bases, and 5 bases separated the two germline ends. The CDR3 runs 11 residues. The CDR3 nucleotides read TGCAGTGCGGGCTCTAACTATGGCTACACCTTC. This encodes CSAGSNYGYTF.

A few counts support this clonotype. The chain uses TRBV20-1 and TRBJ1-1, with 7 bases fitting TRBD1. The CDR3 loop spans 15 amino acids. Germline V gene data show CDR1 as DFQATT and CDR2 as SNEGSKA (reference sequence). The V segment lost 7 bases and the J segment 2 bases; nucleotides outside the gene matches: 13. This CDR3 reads CSVAGTANVNTEAFF. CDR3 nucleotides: TGCAGTGTGGCAGGGACAGCAAACGTTAACACTGAAGCTTTCTTT.

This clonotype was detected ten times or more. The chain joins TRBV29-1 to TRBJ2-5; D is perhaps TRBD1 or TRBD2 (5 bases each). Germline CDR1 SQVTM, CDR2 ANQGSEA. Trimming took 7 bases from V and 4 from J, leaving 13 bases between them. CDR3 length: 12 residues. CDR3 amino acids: CSAWDDRETQYF. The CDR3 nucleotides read TGCAGCGCCTGGGACGATCGAGAGACCCAGTACTTC.

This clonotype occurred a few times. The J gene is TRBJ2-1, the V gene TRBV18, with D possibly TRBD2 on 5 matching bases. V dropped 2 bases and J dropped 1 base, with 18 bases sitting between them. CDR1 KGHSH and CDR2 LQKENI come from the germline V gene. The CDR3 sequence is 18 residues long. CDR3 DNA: TGTGCCAGCTCACCAGATTCTAGCAAGGTCTGGTCCTACAATGAGCAGTTCTTC. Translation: CASSPDSSKVWSYNEQFF.

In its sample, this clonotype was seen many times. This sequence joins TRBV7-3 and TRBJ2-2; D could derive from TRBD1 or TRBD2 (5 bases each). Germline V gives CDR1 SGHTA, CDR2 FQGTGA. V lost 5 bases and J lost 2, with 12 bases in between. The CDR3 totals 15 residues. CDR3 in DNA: TGTGCCAGCAGCATGGCACGGGACAACACCGGGGAGCTGTTTTTT. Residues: CASSMARDNTGELFF.

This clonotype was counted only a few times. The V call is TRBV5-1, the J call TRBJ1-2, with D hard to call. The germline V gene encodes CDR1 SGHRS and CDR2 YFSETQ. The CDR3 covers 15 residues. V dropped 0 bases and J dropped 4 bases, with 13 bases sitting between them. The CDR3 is CASSLGQVDAYGYTF. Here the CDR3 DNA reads TGCGCCAGCAGCTTGGGGCAGGTCGATGCCTATGGCTACACCTTC.

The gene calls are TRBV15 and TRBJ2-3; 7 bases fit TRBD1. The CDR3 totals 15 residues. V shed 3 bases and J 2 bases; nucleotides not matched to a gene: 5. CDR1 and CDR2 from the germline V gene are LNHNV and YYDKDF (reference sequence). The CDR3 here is CATSRGTVTTDTQYF. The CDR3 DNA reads TGTGCCACCAGCAGGGGGACAGTTACCACAGATACGCAGTATTTT.

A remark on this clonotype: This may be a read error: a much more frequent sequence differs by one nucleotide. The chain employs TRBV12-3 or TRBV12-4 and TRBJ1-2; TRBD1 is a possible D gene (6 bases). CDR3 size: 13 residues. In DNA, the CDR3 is TGTACCAGCAGTTTTACAGGGTCCTATGGCTACACCTTC. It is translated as CTSSFTGSYGYTF.

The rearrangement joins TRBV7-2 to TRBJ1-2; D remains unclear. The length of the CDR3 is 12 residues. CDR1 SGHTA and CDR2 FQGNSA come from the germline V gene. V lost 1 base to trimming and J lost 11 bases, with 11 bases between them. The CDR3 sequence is CASSLGFQTYTF. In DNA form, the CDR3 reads TGTGCCAGCAGCTTAGGGTTTCAGACTTACACCTTC.

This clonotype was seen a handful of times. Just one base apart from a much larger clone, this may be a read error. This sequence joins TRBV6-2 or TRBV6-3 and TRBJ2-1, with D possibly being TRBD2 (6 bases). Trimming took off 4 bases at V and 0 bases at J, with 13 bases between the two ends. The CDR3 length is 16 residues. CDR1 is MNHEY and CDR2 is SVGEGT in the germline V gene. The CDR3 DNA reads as TGTGCCAGCAGTTCGGAGGCGGGGCGCTCCTACAATGAGCAGTTCTTC. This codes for CASSSEAGRSYNEQFF.

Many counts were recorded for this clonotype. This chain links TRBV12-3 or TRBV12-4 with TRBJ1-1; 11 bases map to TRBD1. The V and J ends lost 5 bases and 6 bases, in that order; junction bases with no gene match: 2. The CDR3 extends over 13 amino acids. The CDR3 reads CASSTGQGAEAFF. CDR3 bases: TGTGCCAGCAGTACGGGACAGGGGGCTGAAGCTTTCTTT.

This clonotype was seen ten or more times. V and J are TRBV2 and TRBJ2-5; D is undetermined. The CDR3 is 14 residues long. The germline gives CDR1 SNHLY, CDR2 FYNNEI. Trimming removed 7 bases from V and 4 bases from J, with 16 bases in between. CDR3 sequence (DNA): TGTGCCAGCAAGACGAACCCGTCCGTAGAGACCCAGTACTTC. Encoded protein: CASKTNPSVETQYF.

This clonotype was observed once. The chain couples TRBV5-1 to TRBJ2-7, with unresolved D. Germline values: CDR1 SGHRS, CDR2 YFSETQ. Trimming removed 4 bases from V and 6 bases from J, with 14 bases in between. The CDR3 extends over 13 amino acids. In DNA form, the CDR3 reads TGCGCCAGCAGCCCGGGCCACGACGTCGAGCAGTACTTC. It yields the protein CASSPGHDVEQYF.

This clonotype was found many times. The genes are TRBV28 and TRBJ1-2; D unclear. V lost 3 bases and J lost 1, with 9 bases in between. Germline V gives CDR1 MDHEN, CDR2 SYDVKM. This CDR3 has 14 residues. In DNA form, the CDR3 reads TGTGCCAGCAGTTTGTCCAGGAGTAACTATGGCTACACCTTC. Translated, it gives CASSLSRSNYGYTF.

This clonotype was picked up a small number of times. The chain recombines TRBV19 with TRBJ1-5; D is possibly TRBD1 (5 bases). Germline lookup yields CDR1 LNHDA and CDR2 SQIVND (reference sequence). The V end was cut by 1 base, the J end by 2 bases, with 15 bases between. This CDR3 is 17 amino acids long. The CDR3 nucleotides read TGTGCCAGTAGTATAGTTGTCTCGGGGCCGGGCAATCAGCCCCAGCATTTT. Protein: CASSIVVSGPGNQPQHF.

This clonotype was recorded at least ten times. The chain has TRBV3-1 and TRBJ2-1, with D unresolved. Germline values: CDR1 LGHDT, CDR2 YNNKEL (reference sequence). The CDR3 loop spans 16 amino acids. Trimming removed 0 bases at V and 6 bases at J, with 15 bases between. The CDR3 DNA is TGTGCCAGCAGCCAAGATATGGCGACGTTTAGCAATGAGCAGTTCTTC. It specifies CASSQDMATFSNEQFF.

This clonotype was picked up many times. The CDR3 sequence: CSARVNPGGGGLYNEQFF. The CDR3 DNA is TGCAGTGCTAGAGTCAACCCAGGTGGCGGGGGGCTTTACAATGAGCAGTTCTTC. The rearrangement joins TRBV20-1 to TRBJ2-1; 8 bases fit TRBD2. The CDR3 consists of 18 residues. Germline-derived CDR1 and CDR2 are DFQATT and SNEGSKA (reference sequence). With 1 base clipped from V and 4 bases from J, the junction kept 15 bases outside the gene matches.

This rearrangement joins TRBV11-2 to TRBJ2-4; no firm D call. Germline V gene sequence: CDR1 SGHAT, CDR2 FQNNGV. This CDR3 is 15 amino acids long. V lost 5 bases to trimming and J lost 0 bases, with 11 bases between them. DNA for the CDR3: TGTGCCAGCAGCGGCGTTGATTTAGCCAAAAACATTCAGTACTTC. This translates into CASSGVDLAKNIQYF.

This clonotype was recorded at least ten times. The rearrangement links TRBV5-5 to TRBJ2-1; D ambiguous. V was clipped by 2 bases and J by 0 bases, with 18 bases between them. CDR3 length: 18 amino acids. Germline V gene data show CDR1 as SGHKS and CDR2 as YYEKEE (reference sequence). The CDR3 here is CASSFGSPVASSYNEQFF. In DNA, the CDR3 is TGTGCCAGCAGCTTCGGCTCCCCGGTTGCAAGCTCCTACAATGAGCAGTTCTTC. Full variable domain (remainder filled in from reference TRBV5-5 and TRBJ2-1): DAGVTQSPTHLIKTRGQQVTLRCSPISGHKSVSWYQQVLGQGPQFIFQYYEKEERGRGNFPDRFSARQFPNYSSELNVNALLLGDSALYLCASSFGSPVASSYNEQFFGPGTRLTVL.

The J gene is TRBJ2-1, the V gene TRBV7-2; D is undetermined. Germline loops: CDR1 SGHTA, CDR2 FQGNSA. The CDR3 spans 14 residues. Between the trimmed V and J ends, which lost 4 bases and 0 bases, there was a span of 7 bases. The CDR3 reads CASSSPDSYNEQFF. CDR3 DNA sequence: TGTGCCAGCAGCTCACCAGACTCCTACAATGAGCAGTTCTTC.

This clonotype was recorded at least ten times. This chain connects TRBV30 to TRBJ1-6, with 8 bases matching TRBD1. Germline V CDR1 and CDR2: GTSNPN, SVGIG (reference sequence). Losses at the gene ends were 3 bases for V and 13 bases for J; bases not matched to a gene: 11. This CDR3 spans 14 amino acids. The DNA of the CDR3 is TGTGCCTGGAGGCACCGGGACAGGTTTTCCCCCCTCCACTTT. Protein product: CAWRHRDRFSPLHF.

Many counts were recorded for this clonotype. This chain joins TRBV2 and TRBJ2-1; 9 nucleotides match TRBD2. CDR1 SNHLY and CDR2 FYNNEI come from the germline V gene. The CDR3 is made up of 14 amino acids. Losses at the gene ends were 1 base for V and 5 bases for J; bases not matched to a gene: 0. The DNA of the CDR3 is TGTGCCAGCAGTGAAGTAGCGGGAGACAATGAGCAGTTCTTC. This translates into CASSEVAGDNEQFF.

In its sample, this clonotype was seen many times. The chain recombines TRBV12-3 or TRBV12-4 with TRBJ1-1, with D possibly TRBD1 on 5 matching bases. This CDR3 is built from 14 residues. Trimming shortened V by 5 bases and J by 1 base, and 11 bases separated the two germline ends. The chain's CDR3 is CASSPTGRNTEAFF. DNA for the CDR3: TGTGCCAGCAGTCCCACAGGAAGGAACACTGAAGCTTTCTTT.

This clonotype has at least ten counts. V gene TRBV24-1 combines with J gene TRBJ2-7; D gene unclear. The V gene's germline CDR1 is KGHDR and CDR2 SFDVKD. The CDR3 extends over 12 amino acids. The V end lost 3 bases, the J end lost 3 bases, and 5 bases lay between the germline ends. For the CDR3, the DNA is TGTGCCACCAGTGATGGGTTCTACGAGCAGTACTTC. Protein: CATSDGFYEQYF.

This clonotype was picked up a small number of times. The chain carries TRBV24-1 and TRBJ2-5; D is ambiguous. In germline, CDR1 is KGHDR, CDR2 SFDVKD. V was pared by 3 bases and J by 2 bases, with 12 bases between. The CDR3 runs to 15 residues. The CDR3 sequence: CATSDHGDIQETQYF. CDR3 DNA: TGTGCCACCAGTGATCATGGAGACATACAAGAGACCCAGTACTTC.

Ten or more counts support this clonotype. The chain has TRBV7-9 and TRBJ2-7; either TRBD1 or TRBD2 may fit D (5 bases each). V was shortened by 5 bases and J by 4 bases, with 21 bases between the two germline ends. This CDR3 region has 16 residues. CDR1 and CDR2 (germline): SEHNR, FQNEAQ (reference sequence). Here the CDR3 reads CASSRFIPGLDYEQYF. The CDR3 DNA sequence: TGTGCCAGCAGCCGCTTCATTCCGGGGCTGGATTACGAGCAGTACTTC.

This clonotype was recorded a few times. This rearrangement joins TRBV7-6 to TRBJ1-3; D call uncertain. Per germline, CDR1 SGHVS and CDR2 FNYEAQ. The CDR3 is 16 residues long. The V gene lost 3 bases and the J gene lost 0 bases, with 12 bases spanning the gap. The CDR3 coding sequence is TGTGCCAGCAGCTTCGACATTAGGAGCTCTGGAAACACCATATATTTT. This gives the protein CASSFDIRSSGNTIYF.

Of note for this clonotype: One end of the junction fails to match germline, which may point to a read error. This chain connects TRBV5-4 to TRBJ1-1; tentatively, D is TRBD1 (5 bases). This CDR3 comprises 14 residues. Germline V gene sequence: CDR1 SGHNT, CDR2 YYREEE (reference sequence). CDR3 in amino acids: CVSSLGMATGGAFF. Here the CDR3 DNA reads TGTGTCAGCAGCTTAGGGATGGCCACGGGGGGAGCTTTCTTT. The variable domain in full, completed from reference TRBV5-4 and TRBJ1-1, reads ETGVTQSPTHLIKTRGQQVTLRCSSQSGHNTVSWYQQALGQGPQFIFQYYREEENGRGNFPPRFSGLQFPNYSSELNVNALELDDSALYLCVSSLGMATGGAFFGQGTRLTVV.

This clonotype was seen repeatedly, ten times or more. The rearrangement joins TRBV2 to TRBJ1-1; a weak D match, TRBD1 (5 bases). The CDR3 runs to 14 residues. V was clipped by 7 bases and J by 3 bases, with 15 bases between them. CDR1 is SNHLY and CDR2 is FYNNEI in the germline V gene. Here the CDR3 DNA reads TGTGCCAGCACCAAGGACATCATGGACACTGAAGCTTTCTTT. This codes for CASTKDIMDTEAFF.